This T cell receptor (beta chain) was obtained from a study of control samples from healthy donors and cancer patients. Method: immunoSEQ multiplex PCR; TCRdb's copy keeps in-frame clones and lacks some. The table lists around 95,000 clones, 85% of them singletons. V gave up 6 bases and J gave up 5 bases, with 7 bases separating them. The germline CDR1 and CDR2 sequences are MDHEN and SYDVKM. The CDR3 runs 12 residues. The sample was blood. The origin of this receptor is a man aged 25 to 40 in good health. The rearrangement uses TRBV28 and TRBJ2-2; D remains unclear. This chain's CDR3 is CASRVWTGELFF. CDR3 bases: TGTGCCAGCAGGGTGTGGACCGGGGAGCTGTTTTTT.